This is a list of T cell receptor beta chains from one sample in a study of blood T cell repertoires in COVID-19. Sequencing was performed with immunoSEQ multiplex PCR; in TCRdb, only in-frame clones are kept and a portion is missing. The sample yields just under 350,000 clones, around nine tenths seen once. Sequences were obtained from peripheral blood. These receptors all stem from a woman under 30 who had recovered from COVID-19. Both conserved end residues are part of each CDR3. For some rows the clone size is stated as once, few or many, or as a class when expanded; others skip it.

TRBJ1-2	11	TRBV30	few	CAWSLLVGYTF
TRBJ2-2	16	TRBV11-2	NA	CASSLQTGGRTGELFF
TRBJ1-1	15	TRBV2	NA	CASSGEYRENTEAFF
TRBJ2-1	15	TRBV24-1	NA	CATSAEDREDNEQFF
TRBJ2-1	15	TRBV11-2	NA	CASSFELVSYNEQFF
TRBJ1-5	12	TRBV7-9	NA	CASSLGGQPQHF
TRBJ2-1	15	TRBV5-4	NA	CASSSGLAGGLEQFF
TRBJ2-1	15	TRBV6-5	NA	CASRRRRETYNEQFF
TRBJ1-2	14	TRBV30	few	CAWSVLSTNYGYTF
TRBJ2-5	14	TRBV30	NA	CAWSDSPSQETQYF
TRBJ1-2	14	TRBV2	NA	CASSRGQVLYGYTF
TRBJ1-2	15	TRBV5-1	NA	CASSLAGTSNYGYTF
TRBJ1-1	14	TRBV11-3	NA	CASSLEYRGTEAFF
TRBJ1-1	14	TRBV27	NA	CASSSQGLNTEAFF
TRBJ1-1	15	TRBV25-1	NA	CASSETGAMNTEAFF
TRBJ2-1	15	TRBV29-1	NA	CSVEDLSRSYNEQFF
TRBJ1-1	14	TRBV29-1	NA	CSVPVDRAGTEAFF
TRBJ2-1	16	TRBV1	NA	CTSSQIFGGTHNEQFF
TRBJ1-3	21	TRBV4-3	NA	CASSQKPRGTGGPDSGNTIYF
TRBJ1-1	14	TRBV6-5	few	CATFKGQGGTEAFF
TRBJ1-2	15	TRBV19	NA	CASSISSGINYGYTF
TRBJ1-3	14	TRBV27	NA	CASSFRDRGNTIYF
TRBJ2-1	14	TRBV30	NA	CAWSVLPGPNEQFF
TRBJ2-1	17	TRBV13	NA	CASSFLAGQTTYNEQFF
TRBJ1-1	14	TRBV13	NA	CASSLAGENTEAFF
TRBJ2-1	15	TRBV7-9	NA	CASSLGLALGNEQFF
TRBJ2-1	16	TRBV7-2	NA	CASSLLAGGPYNEQFF
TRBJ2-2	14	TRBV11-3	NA	CASSLGDTGRELFF
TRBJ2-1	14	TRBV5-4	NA	CASSWQGADNEQFF
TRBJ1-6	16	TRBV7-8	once	CASSLGGGQGGSPLHF
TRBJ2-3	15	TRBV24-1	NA	CATSDWTSGTDTQYF
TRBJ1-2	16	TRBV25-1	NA	CASSEHDRAGGYGYTF
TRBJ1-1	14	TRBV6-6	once	CASRARGINTEAFF
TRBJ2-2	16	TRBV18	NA	CASSGLAGSDAGELFF
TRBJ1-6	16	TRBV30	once	CAWRPQGGEGNSPLHF
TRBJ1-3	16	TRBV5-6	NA	CASSLAGGITGNTIYF
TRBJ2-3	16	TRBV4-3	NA	CASSQELAGRTDTQYF
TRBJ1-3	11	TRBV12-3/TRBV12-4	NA	CASAGGNTIYF
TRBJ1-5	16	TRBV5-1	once	CASSSGTGGPSQPQHF
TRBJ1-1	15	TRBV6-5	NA	CASSYSSRPNTEAFF
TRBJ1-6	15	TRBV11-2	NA	CASSLEGGLGSPLHF
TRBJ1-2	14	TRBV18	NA	CASSPGTANYGYTF
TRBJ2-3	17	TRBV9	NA	CASSVGEGGRAADTQYF
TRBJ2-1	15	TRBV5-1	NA	CASTQNGVGYNEQFF
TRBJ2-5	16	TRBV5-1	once	CASSLLGSGYQETQYF
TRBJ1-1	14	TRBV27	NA	CASSSYREGAEAFF
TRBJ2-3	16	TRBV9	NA	CASSPTGTSGFDTQYF
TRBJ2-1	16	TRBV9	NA	CASSVTAELSYNEQFF
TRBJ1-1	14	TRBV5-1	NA	CASSLYGQDTEAFF
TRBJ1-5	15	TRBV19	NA	CATKDRGRGNQPQHF
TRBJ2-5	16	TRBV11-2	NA	CASRTSGGEGRETQYF
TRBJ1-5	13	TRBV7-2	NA	CASSLGQATPQHF
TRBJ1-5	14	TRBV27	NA	CASRATGGSQPQHF
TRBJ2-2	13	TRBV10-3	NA	CAISGEGTGELFF
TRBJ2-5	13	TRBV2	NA	CASTATGQETQYF
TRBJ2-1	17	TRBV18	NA	CASSPTSTSGSHNEQFF
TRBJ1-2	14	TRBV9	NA	CASSVIGTAYGYTF
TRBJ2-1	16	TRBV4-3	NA	CASSHWTSGSLHEQFF
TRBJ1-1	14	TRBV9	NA	CASSRDSKNTEAFF
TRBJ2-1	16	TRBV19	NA	CASSPRTSGRLNEQFF